The present entry profiles one T cell receptor beta chain with its context. What it binds is not known. This sample was included in a study of response to subunit inactivated influenza vaccine. Study results and caveats: Authors suggested few new T cells are recruited by each seasonal influenza vaccination.

TCRdb re-derived calls from the RT-PCR reads in MiXCR, one entry per CDR3 protein. The data contain approximately 730,000 distinct CDR3 sequences, approximately 15% of them singletons. The CDR3 length is 15 residues. CDR1 is SQVTM, CDR2 ANQGSEA, per germline. Between the trimmed V and J ends, which lost 6 bases and 4 bases, there was a span of 18 bases. V and J are TRBV29-1 and TRBJ2-2, with D perhaps assigned TRBD1 or TRBD2 (5 bases each). The material was PBMCs from blood, obtained 14 to 15 days before vaccination. The clonotype was recovered from a man over 45 who received an inactivated influenza vaccine. CDR3 sequence (DNA): TGCAGCGTCACGCCCAGGGTAGGAGGCACCGGGGAGCTGTTTTTT. Translating it yields CSVTPRVGGTGELFF.